Given below is one T cell receptor (beta chain) in context. This specimen belongs to a study of blood T cell repertoires in COVID-19. Study summary: Collection of acute and convalescent COVID-19 samples took place in the United States, Italy and Spain.

The CDR3 has 12 residues. V was trimmed by 4 bases and J by 5 bases, leaving 9 bases between them. Germline V gene sequence: CDR1 SGHNT, CDR2 YYREEE (reference sequence). In the original analysis: Amplified reference gene primers provided the basis for estimating nucleated cell counts. The assay was immunoSEQ multiplex PCR, and TCRdb's table has in-frame clones only and misses some. That table supplies the V and J calls and clone size; D and trimming were determined from the DNA. This table holds 150,000 to 200,000 clones, 75% to 90% found once. The source of this sequence is a woman aged 55-69 years with acute or convalescent COVID-19. The sequencing input was peripheral blood. The chain employs TRBV5-4 and TRBJ2-5; D unresolved. The CDR3 nucleotides are TGTGCCAGCAGCAAGTTCGGTGAGACCCAGTACTTC. It encodes CASSKFGETQYF.